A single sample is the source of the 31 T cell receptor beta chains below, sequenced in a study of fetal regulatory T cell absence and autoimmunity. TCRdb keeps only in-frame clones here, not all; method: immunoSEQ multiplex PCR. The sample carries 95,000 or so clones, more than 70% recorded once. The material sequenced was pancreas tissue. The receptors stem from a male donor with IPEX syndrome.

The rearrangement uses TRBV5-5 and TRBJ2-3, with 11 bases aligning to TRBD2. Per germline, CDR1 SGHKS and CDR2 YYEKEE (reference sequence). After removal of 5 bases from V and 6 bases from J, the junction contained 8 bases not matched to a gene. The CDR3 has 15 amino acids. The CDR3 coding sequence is TGTGCCAGCAGGGAACTAGCGGGAGAGGTGGATACGCAGTATTTT. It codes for CASRELAGEVDTQYF.

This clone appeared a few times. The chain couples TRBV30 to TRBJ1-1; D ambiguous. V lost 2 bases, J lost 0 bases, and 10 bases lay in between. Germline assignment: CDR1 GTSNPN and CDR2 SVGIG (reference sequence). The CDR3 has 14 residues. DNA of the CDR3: TGTGCCTGGAGTATGGTGGGAATGAACACTGAAGCTTTCTTT. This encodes CAWSMVGMNTEAFF.

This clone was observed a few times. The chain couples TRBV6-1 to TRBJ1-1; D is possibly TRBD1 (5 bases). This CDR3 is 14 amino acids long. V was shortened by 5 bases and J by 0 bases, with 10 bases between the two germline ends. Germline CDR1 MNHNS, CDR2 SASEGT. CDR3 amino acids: CASSTTAMNTEAFF. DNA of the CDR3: TGTGCCAGCAGTACGACAGCAATGAACACTGAAGCTTTCTTT.

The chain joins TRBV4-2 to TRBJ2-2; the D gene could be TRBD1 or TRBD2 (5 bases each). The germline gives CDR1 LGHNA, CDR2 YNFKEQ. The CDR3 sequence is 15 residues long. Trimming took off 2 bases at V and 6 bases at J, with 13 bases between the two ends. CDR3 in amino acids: CASSQTGPWAGELFF. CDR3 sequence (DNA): TGTGCCAGCAGCCAAACGGGACCGTGGGCCGGGGAGCTGTTTTTT.

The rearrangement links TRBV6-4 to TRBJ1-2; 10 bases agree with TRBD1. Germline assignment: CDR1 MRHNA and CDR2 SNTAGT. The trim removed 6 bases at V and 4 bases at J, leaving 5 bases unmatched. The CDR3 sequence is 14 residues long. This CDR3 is CASRPDRGFYGYTF. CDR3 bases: TGTGCCAGCAGACCGGACAGGGGGTTCTATGGCTACACCTTC.

In DNA form, the CDR3 reads TGTGCCAGCAGCCCGGACAGCTCTAGCACAGATACGCAGTATTTT. Its translation: CASSPDSSSTDTQYF. The chain employs TRBV7-2 and TRBJ2-3, with D possibly being TRBD1 (6 bases). CDR3 length equals 15 residues. The V and J ends lost 5 bases and 0 bases respectively, with 12 bases between them. Germline CDR1 and CDR2: SGHTA and FQGNSA.

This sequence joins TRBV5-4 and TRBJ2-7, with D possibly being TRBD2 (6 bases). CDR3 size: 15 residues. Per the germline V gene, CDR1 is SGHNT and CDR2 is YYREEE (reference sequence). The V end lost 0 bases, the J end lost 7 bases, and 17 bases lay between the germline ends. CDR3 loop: CASSLGRDFVWEQYF. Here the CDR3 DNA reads TGTGCCAGCAGCTTGGGCCGGGACTTTGTATGGGAGCAGTACTTC.

The CDR3 is CASSLAPGLTGYEQYF. The CDR3 DNA sequence: TGTGCCAGCAGCTTGGCGCCGGGACTCACGGGGTACGAGCAGTACTTC. This chain connects TRBV5-4 to TRBJ2-7, with D possibly being TRBD2 (6 bases). There are 16 residues in the CDR3. V shed 0 bases and J shed 4 bases, with 17 bases lying between them. CDR1 SGHNT and CDR2 YYREEE come from the germline V gene (reference sequence).

CDR3 sequence reads: CASSLSQGAHEQYF. For the CDR3, the DNA is TGTGCCAGCAGTTTGTCGCAGGGGGCGCACGAGCAGTACTTC. The J gene is TRBJ2-7, the V gene TRBV27, with 8 positions matching TRBD1. V trimming: 3 bases; J trimming: 5 bases; junction bases outside the gene matches: 6. The germline CDR1 and CDR2 sequences are MNHEY and SMNVEV (reference sequence). The CDR3 sequence is 14 residues long.

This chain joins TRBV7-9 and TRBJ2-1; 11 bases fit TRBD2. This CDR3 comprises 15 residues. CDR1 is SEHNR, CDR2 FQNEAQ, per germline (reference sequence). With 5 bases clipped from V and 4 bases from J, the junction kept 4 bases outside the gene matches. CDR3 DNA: TGTGCCAGCAGCCAGACTAGCGGGGTGTACAATGAGCAGTTCTTC. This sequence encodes CASSQTSGVYNEQFF. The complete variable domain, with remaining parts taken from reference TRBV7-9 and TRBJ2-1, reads DTGVSQNPRHKITKRGQNVTFRCDPISEHNRLYWYRQTLGQGPEFLTYFQNEAQLEKSRLLSDRFSAERPKGSFSTLEIQRTEQGDSAMYLCASSQTSGVYNEQFFGPGTRLTVL.

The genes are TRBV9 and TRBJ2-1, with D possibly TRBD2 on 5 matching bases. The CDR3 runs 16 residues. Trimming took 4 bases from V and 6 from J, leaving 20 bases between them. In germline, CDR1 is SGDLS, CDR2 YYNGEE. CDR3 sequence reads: CASSHPTTTRTNEQFF. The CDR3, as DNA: TGTGCCAGCAGCCATCCAACCACCACTAGGACCAATGAGCAGTTCTTC.

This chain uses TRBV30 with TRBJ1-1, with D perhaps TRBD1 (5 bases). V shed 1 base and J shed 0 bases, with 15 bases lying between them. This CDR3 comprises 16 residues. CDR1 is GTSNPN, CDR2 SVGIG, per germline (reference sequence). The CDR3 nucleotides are TGTGCCTGGAGTGCCTTGTCGACAGTTATGAACACTGAAGCTTTCTTT. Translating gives CAWSALSTVMNTEAFF. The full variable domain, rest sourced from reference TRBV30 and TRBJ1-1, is SQTIHQWPATLVQPVGSPLSLECTVEGTSNPNLYWYRQAAGRGLQLLFYSVGIGQISSEVPQNLSASRPQDRQFILSSKKLLLSDSGFYLCAWSALSTVMNTEAFFGQGTRLTVV.

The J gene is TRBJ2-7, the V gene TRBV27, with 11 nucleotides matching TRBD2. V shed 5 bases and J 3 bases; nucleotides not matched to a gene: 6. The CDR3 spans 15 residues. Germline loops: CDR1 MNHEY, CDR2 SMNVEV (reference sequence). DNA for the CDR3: TGTGCCAGCAGTCGTACCGGGACTAGCGGCTACGAGCAGTACTTC. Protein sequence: CASSRTGTSGYEQYF.

CDR3 region: CAWSASPPEQYF. The CDR3 region has the DNA TGTGCCTGGAGTGCATCCCCGCCCGAGCAGTACTTC. V gene TRBV30 combines with J gene TRBJ2-7; no reliable D call. Germline CDR1 GTSNPN, CDR2 SVGIG (reference sequence). The CDR3 consists of 12 residues. V was trimmed by 1 base and J by 6 bases, leaving 10 bases between them.

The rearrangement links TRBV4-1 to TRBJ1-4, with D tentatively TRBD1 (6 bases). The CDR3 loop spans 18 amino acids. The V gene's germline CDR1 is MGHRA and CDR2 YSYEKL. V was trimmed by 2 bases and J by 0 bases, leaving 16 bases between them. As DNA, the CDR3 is TGCGCCAGCAGCCAAAGACAGCCGGGGGCTTCAACTAATGAAAAACTGTTTTTT. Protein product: CASSQRQPGASTNEKLFF.

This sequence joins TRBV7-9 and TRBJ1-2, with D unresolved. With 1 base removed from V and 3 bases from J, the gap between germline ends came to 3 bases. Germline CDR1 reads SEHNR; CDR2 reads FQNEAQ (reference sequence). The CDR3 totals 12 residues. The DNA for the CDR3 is TGTGCCAGCAGCTTAGTGCACTATGGCTACACCTTC. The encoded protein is CASSLVHYGYTF.

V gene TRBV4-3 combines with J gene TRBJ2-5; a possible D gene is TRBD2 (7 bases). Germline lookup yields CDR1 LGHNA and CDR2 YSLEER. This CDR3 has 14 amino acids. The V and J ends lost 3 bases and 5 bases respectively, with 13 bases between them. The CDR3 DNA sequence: TGCGCCAGCAGCCAGGAGGAGGGGGGGGAGACCCAGTACTTC. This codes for CASSQEEGGETQYF.

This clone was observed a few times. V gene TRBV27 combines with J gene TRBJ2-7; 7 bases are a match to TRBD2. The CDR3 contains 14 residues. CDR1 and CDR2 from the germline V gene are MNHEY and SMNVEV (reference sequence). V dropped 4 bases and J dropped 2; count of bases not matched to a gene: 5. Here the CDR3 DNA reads TGTGCCAGCAGTTGGGCTAGCGGAGCCTACGAGCAGTACTTC. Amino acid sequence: CASSWASGAYEQYF.

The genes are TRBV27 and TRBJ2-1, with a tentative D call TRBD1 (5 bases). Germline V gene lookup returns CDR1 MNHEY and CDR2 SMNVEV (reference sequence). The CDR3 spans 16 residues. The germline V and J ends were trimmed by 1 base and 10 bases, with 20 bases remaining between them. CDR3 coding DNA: TGTGCCAGCAGTTTATTCGCCAGCTTCAGGGTGCGAGAGCAGTTCTTC. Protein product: CASSLFASFRVREQFF.

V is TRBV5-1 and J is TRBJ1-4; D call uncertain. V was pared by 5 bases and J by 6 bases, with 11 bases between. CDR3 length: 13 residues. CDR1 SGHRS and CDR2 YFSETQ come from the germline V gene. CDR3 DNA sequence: TGCGCCAGCAGGGTAGGGTTTGATGAAAAACTGTTTTTT. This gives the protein CASRVGFDEKLFF.

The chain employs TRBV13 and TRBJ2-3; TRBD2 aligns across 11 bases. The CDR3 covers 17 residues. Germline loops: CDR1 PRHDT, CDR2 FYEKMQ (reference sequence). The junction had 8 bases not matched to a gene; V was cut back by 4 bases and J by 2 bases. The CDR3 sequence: CASSSPLAGGPTDTQYF. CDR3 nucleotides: TGTGCCAGCAGCTCCCCCCTAGCGGGAGGCCCCACAGATACGCAGTATTTT.

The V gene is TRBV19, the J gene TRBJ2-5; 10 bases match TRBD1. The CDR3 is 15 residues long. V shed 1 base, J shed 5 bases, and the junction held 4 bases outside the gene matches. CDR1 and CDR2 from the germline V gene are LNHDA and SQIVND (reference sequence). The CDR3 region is CASSIADRGRETQYF. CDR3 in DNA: TGTGCCAGTAGTATAGCGGACAGGGGGAGGGAGACCCAGTACTTC.

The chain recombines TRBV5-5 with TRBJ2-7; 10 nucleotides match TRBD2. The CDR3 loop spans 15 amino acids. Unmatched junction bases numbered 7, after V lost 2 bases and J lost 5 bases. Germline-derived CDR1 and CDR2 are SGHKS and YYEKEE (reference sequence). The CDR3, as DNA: TGTGCCAGCAGCTTTCTTCTAGCGGGAGTACACGAGCAGTACTTC. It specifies CASSFLLAGVHEQYF. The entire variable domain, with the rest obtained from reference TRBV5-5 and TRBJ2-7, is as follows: DAGVTQSPTHLIKTRGQQVTLRCSPISGHKSVSWYQQVLGQGPQFIFQYYEKEERGRGNFPDRFSARQFPNYSSELNVNALLLGDSALYLCASSFLLAGVHEQYFGPGTRLTVT.

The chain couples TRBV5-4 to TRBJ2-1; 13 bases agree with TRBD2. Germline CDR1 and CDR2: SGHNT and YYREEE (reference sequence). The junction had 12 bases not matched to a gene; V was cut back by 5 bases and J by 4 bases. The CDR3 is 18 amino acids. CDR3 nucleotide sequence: TGTGCCAGCAGAGGACTAGCGGGAGAGTTTCCCCCTTACAATGAGCAGTTCTTC. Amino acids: CASRGLAGEFPPYNEQFF.

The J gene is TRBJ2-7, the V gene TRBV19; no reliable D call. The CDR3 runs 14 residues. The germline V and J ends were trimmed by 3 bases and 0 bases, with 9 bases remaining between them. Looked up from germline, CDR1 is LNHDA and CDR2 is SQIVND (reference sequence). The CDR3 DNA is TGTGCCAGTAGTATCGAACTAATCTCCTACGAGCAGTACTTC. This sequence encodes CASSIELISYEQYF.

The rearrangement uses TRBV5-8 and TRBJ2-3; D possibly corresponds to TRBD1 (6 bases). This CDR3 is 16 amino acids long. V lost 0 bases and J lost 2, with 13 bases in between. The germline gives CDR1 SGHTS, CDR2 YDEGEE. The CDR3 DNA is TGTGCCAGCAGCTTGGGATGGGGGCCCGCCACAGATACGCAGTATTTT. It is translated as CASSLGWGPATDTQYF. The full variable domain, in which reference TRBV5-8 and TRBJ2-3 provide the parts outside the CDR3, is EAGVTQSPTHLIKTRGQQATLRCSPISGHTSVYWYQQALGLGLQFLLWYDEGEERNRGNFPPRFSGRQFPNYSSELNVNALELEDSALYLCASSLGWGPATDTQYFGPGTRLTVL.

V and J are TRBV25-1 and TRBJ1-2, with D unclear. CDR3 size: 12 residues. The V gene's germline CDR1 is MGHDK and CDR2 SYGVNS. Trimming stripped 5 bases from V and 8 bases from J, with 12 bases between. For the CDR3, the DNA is TGTGCCAGCAGTACCGGGGTTCGGGGCTACACCTTC. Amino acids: CASSTGVRGYTF.

Here the CDR3 reads CASSWLGEQFF. The CDR3 DNA reads as TGCGCCAGCAGCTGGCTAGGTGAGCAGTTCTTC. The chain joins TRBV5-1 to TRBJ2-1; D unclear. Germline V gene data show CDR1 as SGHRS and CDR2 as YFSETQ. Trimming cost V 3 bases and J 9 bases, with 7 bases left between them. The CDR3 runs 11 residues.

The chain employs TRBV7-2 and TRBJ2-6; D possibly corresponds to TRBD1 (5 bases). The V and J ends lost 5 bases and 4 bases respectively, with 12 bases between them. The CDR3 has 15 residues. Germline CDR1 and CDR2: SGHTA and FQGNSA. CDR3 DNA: TGTGCCAGCAGCCCCAGGGTGGCAGGGGCCAACGTCCTGACTTTC. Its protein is CASSPRVAGANVLTF.

The CDR3 nucleotides read TGTGCCAGCAGGGGACTAGCCCAAGAGACCCAGTACTTC. Translation: CASRGLAQETQYF. The chain uses TRBV6-5 and TRBJ2-5; TRBD2 matches 9 bases. With V trimmed by 6 bases and J by 1 base, 0 bases remained unmatched. Germline V gene lookup returns CDR1 MNHEY and CDR2 SVGAGI. The CDR3 spans 13 residues.

CDR3 bases: TGTGCCAGCAGCCCCCAGACACTTTTGAACACTGAAGCTTTCTTT. It translates to CASSPQTLLNTEAFF. The chain carries TRBV7-2 and TRBJ1-1; unclear D gene. The germline gives CDR1 SGHTA, CDR2 FQGNSA. The CDR3 sequence is 15 residues long. V lost 5 bases and J lost 0, with 13 bases in between.